The 7 T cell receptor beta chains listed next were all sequenced from one sample in a study of Ad26.COV2.S vaccination and SARS-CoV-2 variants. TCRdb's copy holds only in-frame clones and misses some; the assay was immunoSEQ multiplex PCR. The repertoire holds some 290,000 clones, with over 80% as singletons. The treatment was: over 15 received Ad26.COV2.S at low or high dose, single or two shots; a few received placebo; per-sample allocation not given. Material that was analyzed had been drawn on day 63 after the first vaccine or placebo injection. The sample consisted of peripheral blood, taken in a trial of Ad26.COV2.S vaccine versus placebo. The receptors derive from a person aged 18-65 years who received the Ad26.COV2.S COVID-19 vaccine or a placebo.

The J gene is TRBJ1-4, the V gene TRBV25-1; TRBD1 might be the D (6 bases). This CDR3 has 16 amino acids. V dropped 2 bases and J dropped 1 base, with 11 bases sitting between them. Germline loops: CDR1 MGHDK, CDR2 SYGVNS. The CDR3 region has the DNA TGTGCCAGCAGTGAAACTGGGACAATAACTAATGAAAAACTGTTTTTT. The encoded protein is CASSETGTITNEKLFF. The full variable domain, rest sourced from reference TRBV25-1 and TRBJ1-4, is EADIYQTPRYLVIGTGKKITLECSQTMGHDKMYWYQQDPGMELHLIHYSYGVNSTEKGDLSSESTVSRIRTEHFPLTLESARPSHTSQYLCASSETGTITNEKLFFGSGTQLSVL.

This chain connects TRBV30 to TRBJ2-5; 10 nucleotides agree with TRBD2. The CDR3 extends over 16 amino acids. Germline lookup yields CDR1 GTSNPN and CDR2 SVGIG (reference sequence). The V gene end was trimmed by 3 bases and the J gene end by 2 bases; junction bases not matched to a gene: 9. The CDR3 DNA is TGTGCCTGGAGGAGGTCTAGCGGGGGTTCACAAGAGACCCAGTACTTC. Its translation is CAWRRSSGGSQETQYF. Supplemented by reference TRBV30 and TRBJ2-5, the full variable domain reads SQTIHQWPATLVQPVGSPLSLECTVEGTSNPNLYWYRQAAGRGLQLLFYSVGIGQISSEVPQNLSASRPQDRQFILSSKKLLLSDSGFYLCAWRRSSGGSQETQYFGPGTRLLVL.

This rearrangement joins TRBV2 to TRBJ1-2; TRBD1 is a possible D gene (5 bases). Germline V gives CDR1 SNHLY, CDR2 FYNNEI. The CDR3 extends over 15 amino acids. Trimming stripped 3 bases from V and 5 bases from J, with 16 bases between. CDR3 nucleotide sequence: TGTGCCAGCAGTGATGAAGCGACAGCCGATTATGGCTACACCTTC. It specifies CASSDEATADYGYTF.

CDR3 loop: CASSPTPGTSNEQYF. As DNA, the CDR3 is TGTGCCAGCAGCCCAACCCCCGGGACTAGCAACGAGCAGTACTTC. J is TRBJ2-7 and V is TRBV7-3; 9 positions match TRBD2. CDR1 and CDR2 from the germline V gene are SGHTA and FQGTGA. V shed 5 bases, J shed 5 bases, and the junction held 10 bases outside the gene matches. This CDR3 contains 15 residues.

The rearrangement links TRBV5-6 to TRBJ2-7, with 7 bases matching TRBD2. Germline trimming cut 3 bases from V and 1 base from J; bases unmatched to any gene: 7. CDR1 and CDR2 from the germline V gene are SGHDT and YYEEEE. The CDR3 totals 15 residues. In DNA, the CDR3 is TGTGCCAGCAGCTCTTGGGCGCGGGGGTCCTACGAGCAGTACTTC. Translated, it gives CASSSWARGSYEQYF.

V usage is TRBV4-2 and J usage is TRBJ2-1; D may be TRBD1 or TRBD2 (5 bases each). CDR1 and CDR2 (germline): LGHNA, YNFKEQ. The CDR3 sequence is 12 residues long. V lost 6 bases and J lost 8, with 11 bases in between. CDR3 coding DNA: TGTGCCAGCAGTCCGGTGGGACATGAGCAGTTCTTC. It codes for CASSPVGHEQFF.

The chain uses TRBV3-1 (or the pseudogene TRBV3-2) and TRBJ2-2; no firm D call. CDR1 and CDR2 from the germline V gene are LGHDT and YNNKEL (reference sequence). V lost 1 base and J lost 0, with 12 bases in between. This CDR3 contains 17 residues. The CDR3 region is CASSQVPYRANTGELFF. CDR3 DNA: TGTGCCAGCAGCCAAGTCCCTTACCGGGCGAACACCGGGGAGCTGTTTTTT.